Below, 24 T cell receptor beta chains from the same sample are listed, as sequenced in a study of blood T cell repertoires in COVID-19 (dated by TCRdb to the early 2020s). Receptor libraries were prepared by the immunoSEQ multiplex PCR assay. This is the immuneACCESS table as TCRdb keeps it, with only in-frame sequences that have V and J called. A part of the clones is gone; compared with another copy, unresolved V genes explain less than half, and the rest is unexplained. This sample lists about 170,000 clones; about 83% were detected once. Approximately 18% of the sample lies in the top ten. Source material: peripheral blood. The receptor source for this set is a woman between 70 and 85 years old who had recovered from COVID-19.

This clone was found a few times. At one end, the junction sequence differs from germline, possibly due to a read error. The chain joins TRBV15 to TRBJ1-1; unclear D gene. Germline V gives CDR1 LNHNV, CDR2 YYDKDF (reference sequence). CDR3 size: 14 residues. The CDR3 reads CATSRDAGVTLPSF. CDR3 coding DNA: TGTGCCACCAGCAGAGATGCCGGAGTGACCCTACCCAGTTTT.

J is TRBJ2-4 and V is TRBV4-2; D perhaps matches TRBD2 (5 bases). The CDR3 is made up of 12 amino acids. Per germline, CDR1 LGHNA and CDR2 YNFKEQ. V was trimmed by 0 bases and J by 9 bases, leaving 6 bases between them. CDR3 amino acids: CASSQDRGIQYF. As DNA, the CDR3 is TGTGCCAGCAGCCAAGATCGGGGCATTCAGTACTTC.

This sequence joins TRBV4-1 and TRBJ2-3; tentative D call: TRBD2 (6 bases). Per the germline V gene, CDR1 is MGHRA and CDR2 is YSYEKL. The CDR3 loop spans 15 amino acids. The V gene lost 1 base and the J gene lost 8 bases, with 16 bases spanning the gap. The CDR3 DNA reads TGCGCCAGCAGCCAAGTGGGGGGAGATAGGGGTACGCAGTATTTT. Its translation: CASSQVGGDRGTQYF.

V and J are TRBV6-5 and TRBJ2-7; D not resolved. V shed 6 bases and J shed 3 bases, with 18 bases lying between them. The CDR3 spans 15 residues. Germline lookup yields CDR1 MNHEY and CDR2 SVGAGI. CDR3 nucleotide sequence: TGTGCCAGCAGCCCCCCAGGCTCCAATTTCTACGAGCAGTACTTC. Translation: CASSPPGSNFYEQYF.

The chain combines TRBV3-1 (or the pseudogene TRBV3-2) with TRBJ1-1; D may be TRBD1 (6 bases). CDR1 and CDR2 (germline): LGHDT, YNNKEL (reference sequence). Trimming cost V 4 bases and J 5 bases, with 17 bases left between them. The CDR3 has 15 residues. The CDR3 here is CASSPGGRVRTEAFF. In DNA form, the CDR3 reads TGTGCCAGCAGCCCGGGGGGCAGGGTGCGTACTGAAGCTTTCTTT.

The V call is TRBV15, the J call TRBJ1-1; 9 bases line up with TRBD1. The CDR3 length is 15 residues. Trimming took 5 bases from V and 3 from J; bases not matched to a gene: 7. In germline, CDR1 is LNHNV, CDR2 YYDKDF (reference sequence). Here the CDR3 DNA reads TGTGCCACCAGCCGCCGGGGGGACAGGGACACTGAAGCTTTCTTT. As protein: CATSRRGDRDTEAFF.

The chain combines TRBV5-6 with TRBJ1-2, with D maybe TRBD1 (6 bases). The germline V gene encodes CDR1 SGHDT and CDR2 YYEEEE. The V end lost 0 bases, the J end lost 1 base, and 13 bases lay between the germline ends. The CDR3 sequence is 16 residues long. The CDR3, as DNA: TGTGCCAGCAGCTTGGCCGCAGGGACACTTAACTATGGCTACACCTTC. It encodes CASSLAAGTLNYGYTF.

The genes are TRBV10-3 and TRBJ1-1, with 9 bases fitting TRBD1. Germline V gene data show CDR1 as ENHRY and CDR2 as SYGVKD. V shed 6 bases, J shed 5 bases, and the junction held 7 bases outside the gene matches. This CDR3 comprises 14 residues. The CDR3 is CAIRGTGSGTEAFF. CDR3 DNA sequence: TGTGCCATCAGGGGGACAGGGTCGGGGACTGAAGCTTTCTTT.

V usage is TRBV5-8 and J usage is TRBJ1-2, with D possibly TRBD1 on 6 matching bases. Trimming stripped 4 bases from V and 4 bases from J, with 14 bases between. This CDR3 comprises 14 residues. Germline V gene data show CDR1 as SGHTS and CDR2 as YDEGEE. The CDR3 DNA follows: TGTGCCAGCAGCCGAGAGGGGGGGCCCTATGGCTACACCTTC. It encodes CASSREGGPYGYTF.

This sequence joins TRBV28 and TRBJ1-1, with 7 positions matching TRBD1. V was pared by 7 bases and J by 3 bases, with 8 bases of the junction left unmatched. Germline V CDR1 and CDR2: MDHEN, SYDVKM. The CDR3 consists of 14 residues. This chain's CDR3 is CASKQSGQYTEAFF. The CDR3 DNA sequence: TGTGCCAGCAAACAATCGGGACAGTACACTGAAGCTTTCTTT.

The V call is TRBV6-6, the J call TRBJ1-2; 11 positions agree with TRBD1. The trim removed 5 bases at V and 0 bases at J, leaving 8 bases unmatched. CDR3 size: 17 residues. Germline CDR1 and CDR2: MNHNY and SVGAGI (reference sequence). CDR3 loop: CASSPWTGGLANYGYTF. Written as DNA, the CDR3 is TGTGCCAGCAGTCCGTGGACAGGGGGCCTTGCTAACTATGGCTACACCTTC.

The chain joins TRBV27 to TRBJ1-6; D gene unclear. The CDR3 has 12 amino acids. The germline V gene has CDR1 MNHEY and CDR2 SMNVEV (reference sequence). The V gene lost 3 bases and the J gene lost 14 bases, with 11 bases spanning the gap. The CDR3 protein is CASSLPGRSLHF. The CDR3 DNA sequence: TGTGCCAGCAGTTTGCCCGGTAGATCCCTCCACTTT.

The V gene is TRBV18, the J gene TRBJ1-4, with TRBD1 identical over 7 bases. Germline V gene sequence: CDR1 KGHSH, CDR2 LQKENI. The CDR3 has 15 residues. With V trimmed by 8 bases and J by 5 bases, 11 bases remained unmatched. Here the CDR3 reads CASPRGGQMNEKLFF. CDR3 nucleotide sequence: TGTGCCAGCCCCCGGGGGGGACAGATGAATGAAAAACTGTTTTTT.

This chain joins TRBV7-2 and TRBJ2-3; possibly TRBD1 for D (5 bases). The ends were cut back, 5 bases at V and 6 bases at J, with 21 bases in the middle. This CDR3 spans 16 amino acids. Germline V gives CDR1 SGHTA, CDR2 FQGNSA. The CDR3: CASSDLGAQTPDTQYF. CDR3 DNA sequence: TGTGCCAGCAGCGATCTAGGGGCGCAAACCCCCGATACGCAGTATTTT.

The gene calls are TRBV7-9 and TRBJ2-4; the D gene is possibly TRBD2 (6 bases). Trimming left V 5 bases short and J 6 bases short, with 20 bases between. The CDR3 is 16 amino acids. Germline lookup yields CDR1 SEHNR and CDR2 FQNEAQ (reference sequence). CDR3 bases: TGTGCCAGCAGCCCACCCCCGGGCTGGGGGGTAAACATTCAGTACTTC. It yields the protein CASSPPPGWGVNIQYF.

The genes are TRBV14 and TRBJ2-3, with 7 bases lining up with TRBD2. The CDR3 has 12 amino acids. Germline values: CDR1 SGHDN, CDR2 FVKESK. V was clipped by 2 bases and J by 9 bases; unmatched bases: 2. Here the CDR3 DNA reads TGTGCCAGCAGCCAACCGGGACTAACGCAGTATTTT. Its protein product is CASSQPGLTQYF.

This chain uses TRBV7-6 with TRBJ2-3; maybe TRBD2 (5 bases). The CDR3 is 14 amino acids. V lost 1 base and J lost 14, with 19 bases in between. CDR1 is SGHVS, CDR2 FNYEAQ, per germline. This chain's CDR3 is CASSLVVTSGEAYF. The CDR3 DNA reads TGTGCCAGCAGCTTAGTGGTAACCAGCGGAGAGGCGTATTTT.

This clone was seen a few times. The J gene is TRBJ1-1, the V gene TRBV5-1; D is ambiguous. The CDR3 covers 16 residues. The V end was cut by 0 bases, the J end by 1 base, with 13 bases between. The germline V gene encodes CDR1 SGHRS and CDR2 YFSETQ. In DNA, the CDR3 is TGCGCCAGCAGCTTGGGTTGGCTGGCGGAGAACACTGAAGCTTTCTTT. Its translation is CASSLGWLAENTEAFF.

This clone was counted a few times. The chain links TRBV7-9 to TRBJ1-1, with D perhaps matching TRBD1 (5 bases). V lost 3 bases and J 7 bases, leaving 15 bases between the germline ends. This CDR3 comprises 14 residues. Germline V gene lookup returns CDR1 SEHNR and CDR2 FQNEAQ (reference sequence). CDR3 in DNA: TGTGCCAGCAGCTTGGGACTAATGGGGGGTGAAGCTTTCTTT. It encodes CASSLGLMGGEAFF.

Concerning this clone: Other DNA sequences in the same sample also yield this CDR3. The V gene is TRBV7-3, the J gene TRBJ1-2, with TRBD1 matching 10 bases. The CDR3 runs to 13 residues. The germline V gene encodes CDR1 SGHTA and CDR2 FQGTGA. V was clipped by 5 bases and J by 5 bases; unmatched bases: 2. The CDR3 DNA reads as TGTGCCAGCAGCCCGGGACAGGGGTATGGCTACACCTTC. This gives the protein CASSPGQGYGYTF.

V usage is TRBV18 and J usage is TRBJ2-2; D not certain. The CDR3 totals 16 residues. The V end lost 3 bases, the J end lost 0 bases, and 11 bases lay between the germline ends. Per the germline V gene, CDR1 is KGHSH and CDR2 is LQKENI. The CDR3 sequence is CASSPWAGANTGELFF. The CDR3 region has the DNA TGTGCCAGCTCACCGTGGGCAGGCGCGAACACCGGGGAGCTGTTTTTT.

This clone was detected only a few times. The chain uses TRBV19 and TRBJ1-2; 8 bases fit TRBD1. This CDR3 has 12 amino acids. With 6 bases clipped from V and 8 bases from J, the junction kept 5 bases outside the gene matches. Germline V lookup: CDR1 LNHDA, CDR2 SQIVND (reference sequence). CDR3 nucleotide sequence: TGTGCCAGTAGCCGAAGACAGGGGGGCTACACCTTC. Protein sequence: CASSRRQGGYTF.

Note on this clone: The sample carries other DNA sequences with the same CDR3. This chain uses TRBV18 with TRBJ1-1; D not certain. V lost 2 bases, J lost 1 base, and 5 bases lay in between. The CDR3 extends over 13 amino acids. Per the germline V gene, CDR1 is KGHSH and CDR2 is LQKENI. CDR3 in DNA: TGTGCCAGCTCACCATTCCAGAACACTGAAGCTTTCTTT. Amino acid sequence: CASSPFQNTEAFF.

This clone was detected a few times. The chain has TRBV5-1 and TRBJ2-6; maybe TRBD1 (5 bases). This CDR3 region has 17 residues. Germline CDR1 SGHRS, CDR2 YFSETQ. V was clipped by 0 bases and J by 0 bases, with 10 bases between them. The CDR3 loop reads CASSLDGHPSGANVLTF. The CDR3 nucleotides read TGCGCCAGCAGCTTGGATGGACACCCCTCTGGGGCCAACGTCCTGACTTTC.